Below, 29 T cell receptor beta chains from the same sample are listed, as sequenced in a study of T cell changes during pregnancy in multiple sclerosis. Clones were sequenced by immunoSEQ multiplex PCR, and TCRdb holds only the in-frame ones, with some missing. Of approximately 85,000 clones listed, roughly nine tenths are singletons. The specimen comprised peripheral blood, sampled in the first trimester of pregnancy. The source of these receptors is a female donor with multiple sclerosis, enrolled in a pregnancy study.

This clone appeared once. This chain connects TRBV5-5 to TRBJ1-1; 8 bases are shared with TRBD1. J lost 1 base, V lost 3 bases, and 2 bases had no gene match. Germline V gene lookup returns CDR1 SGHKS and CDR2 YYEKEE (reference sequence). CDR3 size: 14 residues. The DNA of the CDR3 is TGTGCCAGCAGCTGGGGACAGGCGAACACTGAAGCTTTCTTT. It translates to CASSWGQANTEAFF.

The rearrangement joins TRBV5-6 to TRBJ2-7; D unclear. This CDR3 has 11 amino acids. Trimming took off 4 bases at V and 4 bases at J, with 6 bases between the two ends. Per germline, CDR1 SGHDT and CDR2 YYEEEE. CDR3 nucleotide sequence: TGTGCCAGCAGCCAACGGTACGAGCAGTACTTC. Amino acids: CASSQRYEQYF. The complete variable domain, with remaining parts taken from reference TRBV5-6 and TRBJ2-7, reads DAGVTQSPTHLIKTRGQQVTLRCSPKSGHDTVSWYQQALGQGPQFIFQYYEEEERQRGNFPDRFSGHQFPNYSSELNVNALLLGDSALYLCASSQRYEQYFGPGTRLTVT.

The DNA for the CDR3 is TGTGCCAGCAGCCAACAACTAGCGGGGGGGACCGGGGAGCTGTTTTTT. Its translation: CASSQQLAGGTGELFF. The chain employs TRBV7-3 and TRBJ2-2; 13 bases are shared with TRBD2. This CDR3 is 16 amino acids long. CDR1 and CDR2 from the germline V gene are SGHTA and FQGTGA. V dropped 5 bases and J dropped 5; count of bases not matched to a gene: 5.

The chain uses TRBV12-5 and TRBJ2-1; the D is unclear. The CDR3 totals 11 residues. Trimming cost V 6 bases and J 5 bases, with 5 bases left between them. The germline CDR1 and CDR2 sequences are LGHNT and FRNRAP. CDR3: CASGRDNEQFF. The CDR3 DNA reads TGTGCTAGTGGCCGAGACAATGAGCAGTTCTTC.

This chain connects TRBV5-1 to TRBJ2-1; the match to TRBD2 covers 15 bases. In germline, CDR1 is SGHRS, CDR2 YFSETQ. The CDR3 is 16 amino acids. Unmatched junction bases numbered 7, after V lost 4 bases and J lost 8 bases. CDR3 region: CASSPPGLAGGDEQFF. CDR3 DNA: TGCGCCAGCAGCCCCCCAGGACTAGCGGGGGGGGATGAGCAGTTCTTC.

The chain carries TRBV5-1 and TRBJ1-2; possible D gene TRBD1, 6 bases. Trimming stripped 6 bases from V and 4 bases from J, with 10 bases between. In germline, CDR1 is SGHRS, CDR2 YFSETQ. The CDR3 covers 12 residues. The CDR3, as DNA: TGCGCCAGCAACGAACAGGGCTATGGCTACACCTTC. It is translated as CASNEQGYGYTF. Based on the CDR3 plus reference TRBV5-1 and TRBJ1-2, the full variable domain is KAGVTQTPRYLIKTRGQQVTLSCSPISGHRSVSWYQQTPGQGLQFLFEYFSETQRNKGNFPGRFSGRQFSNSRSEMNVSTLELGDSALYLCASNEQGYGYTFGSGTRLTVV.

The chain joins TRBV4-1 to TRBJ2-4; D is possibly TRBD2 (5 bases). The length of the CDR3 is 15 residues. CDR1 is MGHRA and CDR2 is YSYEKL in the germline V gene. V was shortened by 0 bases and J by 13 bases, with 19 bases between the two germline ends. DNA for the CDR3: TGCGCCAGCAGCCAAGAAGTAGGCGGAGCCCCGGGGCAGTACTTC. This sequence encodes CASSQEVGGAPGQYF.

The chain carries TRBV25-1 and TRBJ2-2; no clear D gene. Trimming removed 0 bases from V and 1 base from J, with 3 bases in between. This CDR3 is 14 amino acids long. CDR1 and CDR2 (germline): MGHDK, SYGVNS. CDR3 sequence: CASSEYRNTGELFF. The CDR3 coding sequence is TGTGCCAGCAGTGAATATAGGAACACCGGGGAGCTGTTTTTT.

DNA for the CDR3: TGTGCCACCAGCAGAGCGGCCCAGGGGGCTGAAGCTTTCTTT. Its protein is CATSRAAQGAEAFF. This chain uses TRBV15 with TRBJ1-1, with 7 bases that match TRBD1. In germline, CDR1 is LNHNV, CDR2 YYDKDF (reference sequence). Trimming took 1 base from V and 6 from J; bases not matched to a gene: 5. The CDR3 length is 14 residues.

This clone was seen just once. CDR3 sequence: CASSSRVYGYTF. For the CDR3, the DNA is TGTGCCAGCAGTTCGAGAGTCTATGGCTACACCTTC. The chain combines TRBV6-5 with TRBJ1-2; D unclear. The germline V and J ends were trimmed by 4 bases and 4 bases, with 7 bases remaining between them. The CDR3 is 12 residues long. Germline V gene sequence: CDR1 MNHEY, CDR2 SVGAGI.

The rearrangement joins TRBV2 to TRBJ1-5; TRBD1 agrees at 9 bases. The CDR3 covers 15 residues. J lost 5 bases, V lost 6 bases, and 8 bases had no gene match. Germline CDR1 SNHLY, CDR2 FYNNEI. CDR3: CASRPQGTGYQPQHF. CDR3 coding DNA: TGTGCCAGCAGACCCCAAGGGACAGGGTATCAGCCCCAGCATTTT.

This clone was seen just once. The chain carries TRBV12-5 and TRBJ2-7; the D gene is possibly TRBD1 (8 bases). The CDR3 covers 15 residues. The V gene lost 3 bases and the J gene lost 5 bases, with 17 bases spanning the gap. CDR1 and CDR2 (germline): LGHNT, FRNRAP. This CDR3 reads CASGFPTGEGNEQYF. The CDR3 coding sequence is TGTGCTAGTGGTTTTCCGACAGGGGAGGGGAACGAGCAGTACTTC.

The rearrangement joins TRBV20-1 to TRBJ2-5; D gene unclear. The CDR3 is 11 residues long. Germline CDR1 DFQATT, CDR2 SNEGSKA (reference sequence). V dropped 3 bases and J dropped 3 bases, with 5 bases sitting between them. CDR3 in DNA: TGCAGTGCTAGCACGGAAGAGACCCAGTACTTC. Its protein is CSASTEETQYF.

This clone was counted once. This chain joins TRBV29-1 and TRBJ1-5; the match to TRBD1 covers 8 bases. Germline V gene lookup returns CDR1 SQVTM and CDR2 ANQGSEA. V lost 6 bases and J lost 1; bases outside the gene matches: 5. The CDR3 extends over 14 amino acids. The CDR3 region has the DNA TGCAGCGTCAGTTCAGGGGGCAGCAATCAGCCCCAGCATTTT. Protein: CSVSSGGSNQPQHF.

There are a few counts of this clone. V is TRBV4-3 and J is TRBJ1-6, with TRBD1 matching over 11 bases. Germline CDR1 LGHNA, CDR2 YSLEER. Germline trimming cut 0 bases from V and 10 bases from J; bases unmatched to any gene: 5. There are 16 residues in the CDR3. CDR3 sequence: CASSQDIGTGGSPLHF. DNA for the CDR3: TGCGCCAGCAGCCAAGATATTGGGACAGGGGGATCACCCCTCCACTTT.

The chain joins TRBV19 to TRBJ2-3; 9 nucleotides align to TRBD1. Germline V gene lookup returns CDR1 LNHDA and CDR2 SQIVND (reference sequence). Trimming at V came to 4 bases and at J to 4 bases, leaving 18 bases not matched to a gene. The CDR3 is 19 residues long. CDR3 amino acids: CASSTPPASGTGSSDTQYF. DNA of the CDR3: TGTGCCAGTAGTACCCCCCCTGCTTCCGGGACAGGGAGCTCAGATACGCAGTATTTT.

V gene TRBV30 combines with J gene TRBJ2-5; 7 bases map to TRBD2. V lost 4 bases to trimming and J lost 4 bases; unmatched junction nucleotides: 9. Germline V gene data show CDR1 as GTSNPN and CDR2 as SVGIG (reference sequence). The CDR3 is 14 residues long. The CDR3 sequence: CAWNAIGGGETQYF. The CDR3 bases are TGTGCCTGGAACGCCATAGGCGGGGGAGAGACCCAGTACTTC.

J is TRBJ1-1 and V is TRBV9; 8 bases line up with TRBD1. Germline CDR1 and CDR2: SGDLS and YYNGEE. V shed 3 bases, J shed 5 bases, and the junction held 9 bases outside the gene matches. The CDR3 contains 15 residues. CDR3 sequence: CASSAGQGIGTEAFF. DNA for the CDR3: TGTGCCAGCAGCGCCGGACAGGGTATAGGAACTGAAGCTTTCTTT.

V is TRBV7-9 and J is TRBJ1-2; D unclear. Germline values: CDR1 SEHNR, CDR2 FQNEAQ (reference sequence). V was clipped by 11 bases and J by 2 bases, with 18 bases between them. The CDR3 runs to 14 residues. Here the CDR3 reads CAAGGSRRNYGYTF. Here the CDR3 DNA reads TGTGCCGCCGGTGGCAGTCGGCGGAACTATGGCTACACCTTC.

The chain has TRBV6-5 and TRBJ2-5; 8 bases match TRBD1. The germline V gene has CDR1 MNHEY and CDR2 SVGAGI. Trimming removed 5 bases from V and 2 bases from J; junction bases left unmatched: 7. The CDR3 length is 15 residues. The CDR3: CASSGQGTKQETQYF. CDR3 in DNA: TGTGCCAGCAGTGGACAGGGAACAAAACAAGAGACCCAGTACTTC.

The V call is TRBV4-1, the J call TRBJ1-4; the D is unclear. The CDR3 contains 14 residues. With 0 bases removed from V and 4 bases from J, the gap between germline ends came to 6 bases. Per the germline V gene, CDR1 is MGHRA and CDR2 is YSYEKL. In nucleotides, the CDR3 is TGCGCCAGCAGCCAAGATAGTAATAATGAAAAACTGTTTTTT. Protein: CASSQDSNNEKLFF.

V usage is TRBV11-1 and J usage is TRBJ2-1, with 7 bases matching TRBD1. The CDR3 covers 15 residues. CDR1 SGHAT and CDR2 FQDESV come from the germline V gene (reference sequence). V lost 2 bases and J lost 2; bases outside the gene matches: 3. CDR3 in amino acids: CASSLRQGTYNEQFF. The CDR3 bases are TGTGCCAGCAGCTTAAGACAGGGCACCTACAATGAGCAGTTCTTC.

This chain connects TRBV6-4 to TRBJ2-3, with 8 bases that match TRBD1. From germline, CDR1 is MRHNA and CDR2 SNTAGT. The CDR3 has 15 amino acids. The trim removed 2 bases at V and 4 bases at J, leaving 5 bases unmatched. The CDR3 is CASSDDQGAADTQYF. CDR3 coding DNA: TGTGCCAGCAGTGACGACCAGGGGGCTGCAGATACGCAGTATTTT.

The chain links TRBV7-2 to TRBJ2-7; TRBD2 agrees at 11 bases. V was clipped by 0 bases and J by 3 bases; unmatched bases: 1. CDR1 and CDR2 (germline): SGHTA, FQGNSA. This CDR3 has 15 residues. The CDR3 nucleotides read TGTGCCAGCAGCTTAGCGACTAGCGGGAACTACGAGCAGTACTTC. Amino acid sequence: CASSLATSGNYEQYF. Together with reference TRBV7-2 and TRBJ2-7, the CDR3 gives the full variable domain: GAGVSQSPSNKVTEKGKDVELRCDPISGHTALYWYRQSLGQGLEFLIYFQGNSAPDKSGLPSDRFSAERTGGSVSTLTIQRTQQEDSAVYLCASSLATSGNYEQYFGPGTRLTVT.

The chain employs TRBV30 and TRBJ1-1; D remains ambiguous. With 0 bases removed from V and 4 bases from J, the gap between germline ends came to 15 bases. Looked up from germline, CDR1 is GTSNPN and CDR2 is SVGIG (reference sequence). The CDR3 is made up of 15 amino acids. The CDR3 sequence is CAWSVRPRGGTEAFF. CDR3 sequence (DNA): TGTGCCTGGAGTGTACGTCCCCGAGGTGGCACTGAAGCTTTCTTT.

The V call is TRBV11-3, the J call TRBJ1-2, with TRBD1 as a possible D gene (5 bases). The CDR3 runs 14 residues. Germline CDR1 is SGHNT and CDR2 is YENEEA. V was trimmed by 2 bases and J by 3 bases, leaving 10 bases between them. The DNA for the CDR3 is TGTGCCAGCAGCTTAACAACAGGAGACTATGGCTACACCTTC. Encoded protein: CASSLTTGDYGYTF.

V usage is TRBV11-3 and J usage is TRBJ1-3, with D possibly being TRBD1 (5 bases). V dropped 0 bases and J dropped 0 bases, with 9 bases sitting between them. Per the germline V gene, CDR1 is SGHNT and CDR2 is YENEEA. The CDR3 runs to 16 residues. The CDR3 DNA is TGTGCCAGCAGCTTAGAAAGACAGCTCTCTGGAAACACCATATATTTT. Its protein product is CASSLERQLSGNTIYF.

As for this clone: Other DNA sequences in the same sample also yield this CDR3. The chain uses TRBV18 and TRBJ1-5; 7 bases map to TRBD1. Germline V gene data show CDR1 as KGHSH and CDR2 as LQKENI. Losses at the gene ends were 1 base for V and 5 bases for J; bases not matched to a gene: 2. There are 14 residues in the CDR3. The CDR3 here is CASSPQGADQPQHF. In nucleotides, the CDR3 is TGTGCCAGCTCACCACAGGGGGCAGATCAGCCCCAGCATTTT.

The genes are TRBV28 and TRBJ2-3, with TRBD2 matching 7 bases. V shed 4 bases, J shed 3 bases, and the junction held 22 bases outside the gene matches. The CDR3 sequence is 20 residues long. Germline CDR1 reads MDHEN; CDR2 reads SYDVKM. The CDR3 sequence is CASSSGTNSPRRRRTDTQYF. The CDR3 DNA follows: TGTGCCAGCAGTTCCGGGACTAACAGTCCGCGGCGCAGGAGGACAGATACGCAGTATTTT. The complete variable domain, with remaining parts taken from reference TRBV28 and TRBJ2-3, reads DVKVTQSSRYLVKRTGEKVFLECVQDMDHENMFWYRQDPGLGLRLIYFSYDVKMKEKGDIPEGYSVSREKKERFSLILESASTNQTSMYLCASSSGTNSPRRRRTDTQYFGPGTRLTVL.